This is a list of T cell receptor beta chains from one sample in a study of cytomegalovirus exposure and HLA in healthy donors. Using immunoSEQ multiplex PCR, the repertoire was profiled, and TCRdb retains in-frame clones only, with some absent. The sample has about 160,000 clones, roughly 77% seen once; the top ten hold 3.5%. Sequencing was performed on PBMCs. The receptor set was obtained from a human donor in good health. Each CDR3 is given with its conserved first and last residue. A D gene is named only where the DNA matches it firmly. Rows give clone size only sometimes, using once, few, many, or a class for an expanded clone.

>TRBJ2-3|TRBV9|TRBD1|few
TGTGCCAGCAGCGTAGTGGGACAGGGGTTAAGAGATACGCAGTATTTT
CASSVVGQGLRDTQYF
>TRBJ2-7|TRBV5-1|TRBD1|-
TGCGCCAGCAGCTTGGTAGGGACAGGGGATGAGCAGTACTTC
CASSLVGTGDEQYF
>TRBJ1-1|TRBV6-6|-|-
TGTGCCAGCAGGCCGGACAGCATGAACACTGAAGCTTTCTTT
CASRPDSMNTEAFF
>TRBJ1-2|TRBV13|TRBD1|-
TGTGCCAGCAGTTCCAATGTGGGACAGGGGTACTATGGCTACACCTTC
CASSSNVGQGYYGYTF
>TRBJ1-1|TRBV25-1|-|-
TGTGCCAGCAGTGAATATACAGGGAAGACTGAAGCTTTCTTT
CASSEYTGKTEAFF
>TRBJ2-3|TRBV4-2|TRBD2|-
TGTGCCAGCAGCCAAGGGACTAGCGGGCCCTTGGAGGATACGCAGTATTTT
CASSQGTSGPLEDTQYF
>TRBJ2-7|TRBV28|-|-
TGTGCCAGCAGCCCCAGGATGGGAGTAGGATACGAGCAGTACTTC
CASSPRMGVGYEQYF
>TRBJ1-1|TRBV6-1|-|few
TGTGCCAGCATTCAGTCCGGGGGAAGGGGAGCTTTCTTT
CASIQSGGRGAFF
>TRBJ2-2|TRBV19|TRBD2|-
TGTGCCAGTAGTATAACGACGGGCGGGGGGGCCGTCGGGGAGCTGTTTTTT
CASSITTGGGAVGELFF
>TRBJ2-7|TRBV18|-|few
TGTGCCAGCTCACCAGGTGGCCTCAACCGGGACTTC
CASSPGGLNRDF
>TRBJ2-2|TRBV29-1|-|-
TGCAGCGTTGAATGGGCTAACACCGGGGAGCTGTTTTTT
CSVEWANTGELFF
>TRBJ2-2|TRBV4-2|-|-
TGTGCCAGCAGCCGCGAGGAGAGCGCGAACACCGGGGAGCTGTTTTTT
CASSREESANTGELFF
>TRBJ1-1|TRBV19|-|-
TGTGCCAGTAGTAGCCCCGGGGGGGGCGTGAGTGAAGCTTTCTTT
CASSSPGGGVSEAFF
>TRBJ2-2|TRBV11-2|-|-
TGTGCCAGCAGCCCCGTTAAGGGGGGGCCGTACACCGGGGAGCTGTTTTTT
CASSPVKGGPYTGELFF
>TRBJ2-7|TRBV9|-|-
TGTGCCAGCAGCGTAGGAGGGGACACTAGCTCCTACGAGCAGTACTTC
CASSVGGDTSSYEQYF
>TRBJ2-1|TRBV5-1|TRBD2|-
TGCGCCAGCAGCAAGCTAGCGGAGGATTACAATGAGCAGTTCTTC
CASSKLAEDYNEQFF
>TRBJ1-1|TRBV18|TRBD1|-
TGTGCCAGCTCACTAACCGGGACAGGGGATACTGAAGCTTTCTTT
CASSLTGTGDTEAFF
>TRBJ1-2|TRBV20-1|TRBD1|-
TGCAGTGCTAGTGACAGGGCTGGCTACACCTTC
CSASDRAGYTF
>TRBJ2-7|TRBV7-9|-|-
TGTTCCAGCAGCTCCCAGGATCCGACAGCCTCCTACGAGCAGTACTTC
CSSSSQDPTASYEQYF
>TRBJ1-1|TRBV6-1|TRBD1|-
TGTGCCAGCAGTGAGGGAGGGGACAGGGGGCAGGCTTTCTTT
CASSEGGDRGQAFF
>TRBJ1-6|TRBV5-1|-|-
TGCGCCAGCAGCTTGGAGGCCCGGAGCTCCTATAATTCACCCCTCCACTTT
CASSLEARSSYNSPLHF
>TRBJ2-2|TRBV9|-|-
TGTGCCAGCAGCGTTACTCCCTATGCCTTCCTGGGAGGTGGAGGCTTGACGAACACCGGGGAGCTGTTTTTT
CASSVTPYAFLGGGGLTNTGELFF
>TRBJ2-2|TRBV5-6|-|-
TGTGCCAGCAGCTCAGGGGACACCGGGGAGCTGTTTTTT
CASSSGDTGELFF
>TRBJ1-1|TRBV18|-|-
TGTGCCAGCTCCGCAACGGGGAACACTGAAGCTTTCTTT
CASSATGNTEAFF
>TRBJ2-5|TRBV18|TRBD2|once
TGTGCCAGCTCACAAAAGGGAGGGGAGACCCAGTACTTC
CASSQKGGETQYF
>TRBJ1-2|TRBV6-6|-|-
TGTGCCAGCATCCCGGGACACTTCTATGGCTACACCTTC
CASIPGHFYGYTF
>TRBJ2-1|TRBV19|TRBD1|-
TGTGCCAGTAGTGAAGACAGGGGCTTGAACAATGAGCAGTTCTTC
CASSEDRGLNNEQFF
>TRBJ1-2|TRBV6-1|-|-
TGTGCCAGCAGGACCCTCTGGGCAGGGGTCTATGGCTACACCTTC
CASRTLWAGVYGYTF
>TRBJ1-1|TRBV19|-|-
TGTGCCAGTAGTATCACCGGGATCAACACTGAAGCTTTCTTT
CASSITGINTEAFF
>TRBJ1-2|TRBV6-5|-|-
TGTGCCAGCAGCCTTACCCGGTCCTATGGCTACACCTTC
CASSLTRSYGYTF
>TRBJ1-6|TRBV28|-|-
TGTGCCAGCAGTTTGCCAGGGTCCGTCCGTTCACCCCTCCACTTT
CASSLPGSVRSPLHF
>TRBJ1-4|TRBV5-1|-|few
TGCGCCAGCAGTTTCGAGTTTGAAAAACTGTTTTTT
CASSFEFEKLFF
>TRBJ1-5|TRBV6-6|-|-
TGTGCCAGCAGTTACCTAGCCGGGCCGCCCCAGCATTTT
CASSYLAGPPQHF
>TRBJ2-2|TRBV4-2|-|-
TGTGCCAGCAGCCAAAGGGGGCAGGGACTGAACACCGGGGAGCTGTTTTTT
CASSQRGQGLNTGELFF
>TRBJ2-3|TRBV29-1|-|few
TGCAGCGTTGATTACGGGCGGGGAGATACGCAGTATTTT
CSVDYGRGDTQYF
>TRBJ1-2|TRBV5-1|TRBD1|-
TGCGCCAGCAGCCCCTCGGACAGGATGGGCTACACCTTC
CASSPSDRMGYTF
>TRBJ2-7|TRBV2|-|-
TGTGCCAGCAGTGTGGCGGGGGCCCCCTCCTACGAGCAGTACTTC
CASSVAGAPSYEQYF
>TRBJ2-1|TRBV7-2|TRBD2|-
TGTGCCAGCAGCTTACCTAGCGGGAGAACCTACAATGAGCAGTTCTTC
CASSLPSGRTYNEQFF
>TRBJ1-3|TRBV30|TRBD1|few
TGTGCCTGGAGCAAGGACAGGGACCGAAACACCATATATTTT
CAWSKDRDRNTIYF
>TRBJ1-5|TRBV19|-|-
TGTGCCAGTAACGGCCCTTGGGAGCATCAGCCCCAGCATTTT
CASNGPWEHQPQHF
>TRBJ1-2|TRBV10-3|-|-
TGTGCCATCAGTGAGTCATCGGAGGGCTTTGGCTACACCTTC
CAISESSEGFGYTF
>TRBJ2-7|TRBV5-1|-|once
TGCGCCAGCAGCTTGGCCTCAGGGTCCTACGAGCAGTACTTC
CASSLASGSYEQYF
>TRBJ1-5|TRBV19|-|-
TGTGCCAGTAGTCCCCGGACTGATTATAGCAATCAGCCCCAGCATTTT
CASSPRTDYSNQPQHF
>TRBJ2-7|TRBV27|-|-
TGTGCCAGCAGTCGTAGCGGAGGGCCCTACGAGCAGTACTTC
CASSRSGGPYEQYF
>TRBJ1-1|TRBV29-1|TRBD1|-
TGCAGCGTTCGATACAGGGGTTTAGACACTGAAGCTTTCTTT
CSVRYRGLDTEAFF
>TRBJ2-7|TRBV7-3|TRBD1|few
TGTGCCAGCAGCTTAGGGCCAGGGGGCTACGAGCAGTACTTC
CASSLGPGGYEQYF
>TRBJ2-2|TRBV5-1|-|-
TGCGCCAGCAGATACGGATTGGGGACATTCAACACCGGGGAGCTGTTTTTT
CASRYGLGTFNTGELFF
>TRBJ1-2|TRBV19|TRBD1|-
TGTGCCAGTAGTATAGATGCTACTAGGACAGGGGAGGGCTATGGCTACACCTTC
CASSIDATRTGEGYGYTF
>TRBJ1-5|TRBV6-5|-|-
TGTGCCAGCAGTTACTCGACTCCCCCAGCTCAGCCCCAGCATTTT
CASSYSTPPAQPQHF
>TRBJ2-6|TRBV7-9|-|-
TGTGCCAGCAGCCGTTTGCTAGGTGGGGCCAACGTCCTGACTTTC
CASSRLLGGANVLTF
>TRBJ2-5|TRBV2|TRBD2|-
TGTGCCAGCAGTATTGAACTAGCGGGCGCCGAGACCCAGTACTTC
CASSIELAGAETQYF
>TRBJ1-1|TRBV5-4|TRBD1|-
TGTGCCAGCAGCTGGGGGACAGGGAGGAACACTGAAGCTTTCTTT
CASSWGTGRNTEAFF